A selection of T cell receptor beta chains follows, all from one sample in a study of neurological immune-mediated disorders. Using its own MiXCR run on the 5' RACE reads, TCRdb lists one record per CDR3 protein. The profile covers 80,000 to 85,000 distinct CDR3 sequences, with 2% to 3% appearing a single time and roughly 1.1% taken by the ten largest. The sample taken for sequencing was PBMCs. These TCRs come from a woman aged 25 to 39 with multiple sclerosis. The CDR3 runs from the conserved cysteine through the conserved F or W. D genes are given only for firm matches. Only part of the rows carry a size: once, few, many, or a class if the clone is expanded.

cdr3_nt: TGTGCCATCAGTCAGGGTGTGGAGCAGTACTTC; cdr3_aa: CAISQGVEQYF; d_call: -; v_call: TRBV10-3; j_call: TRBJ2-7; clone_size: many
cdr3_nt: TGCAGCGTCAACCCTACTGATCAGGGTTACGAGCAGTACTTC; cdr3_aa: CSVNPTDQGYEQYF; d_call: -; v_call: TRBV29-1; j_call: TRBJ2-7; clone_size: many
cdr3_nt: TGTGCCAGCAGTTACGGCCGACAGGGGAGGACTGAAGCTTTCTTT; cdr3_aa: CASSYGRQGRTEAFF; d_call: TRBD1; v_call: TRBV13; j_call: TRBJ1-1; clone_size: many
cdr3_nt: TGCGCCAGCAGCTTCACAGGGCTCCGAACCGGGGAGCTGTTTTTT; cdr3_aa: CASSFTGLRTGELFF; d_call: -; v_call: TRBV5-1; j_call: TRBJ2-2; clone_size: many
cdr3_nt: TGTGCCTCCGCCTGGGGGGCCGCCGGGGAGCTGTTTTTT; cdr3_aa: CASAWGAAGELFF; d_call: -; v_call: TRBV5-6; j_call: TRBJ2-2; clone_size: few
cdr3_nt: TGTGCCAGCAGCCACGTCAGGGGGGAGAACACTGAAGCTTTCTTT; cdr3_aa: CASSHVRGENTEAFF; d_call: TRBD1; v_call: TRBV7-9; j_call: TRBJ1-1; clone_size: many
cdr3_nt: TGCAGCGTTCCGCTGGGACTAGGCACAGATACGCAGTATTTT; cdr3_aa: CSVPLGLGTDTQYF; d_call: TRBD2; v_call: TRBV29-1; j_call: TRBJ2-3; clone_size: many
cdr3_nt: TGTGCCAGCAGTTTTATAGGGGGTGTCCACGAGCAGTACTTC; cdr3_aa: CASSFIGGVHEQYF; d_call: -; v_call: TRBV12-3/TRBV12-4; j_call: TRBJ2-7; clone_size: many
cdr3_nt: TGTGCCAGCAGCCTACAGGGGGCGTTTAGCAATCAGCCCCAGCATTTT; cdr3_aa: CASSLQGAFSNQPQHF; d_call: TRBD1; v_call: TRBV7-2; j_call: TRBJ1-5; clone_size: many
cdr3_nt: TGCGCCAGCAGCTTGGCCGGGGGACAAGGCTACACCTTC; cdr3_aa: CASSLAGGQGYTF; d_call: -; v_call: TRBV5-1; j_call: TRBJ1-2; clone_size: many
cdr3_nt: TGCAGCGCTTGGACGGGAATGAACACTGAAGCTTTCTTT; cdr3_aa: CSAWTGMNTEAFF; d_call: -; v_call: TRBV29-1; j_call: TRBJ1-1; clone_size: many
cdr3_nt: TGTGCCAGCAGTTACTCGACGGCGTCGGACACCATATATTTT; cdr3_aa: CASSYSTASDTIYF; d_call: -; v_call: TRBV6-5; j_call: TRBJ1-3; clone_size: many
cdr3_nt: TGTGCCAGCAGCTTCGGACTCAACACCGGGGAGCTGTTTTTT; cdr3_aa: CASSFGLNTGELFF; d_call: -; v_call: TRBV7-9; j_call: TRBJ2-2; clone_size: many
cdr3_nt: TGTGCCAGCAGTTTAGAGATAATAGCGGGGGTATACAATGAGCAGTTCTTC; cdr3_aa: CASSLEIIAGVYNEQFF; d_call: TRBD2; v_call: TRBV27; j_call: TRBJ2-1; clone_size: many
cdr3_nt: TGCAGTGCGGAGCGGGGCACTGAAGCTTTCTTT; cdr3_aa: CSAERGTEAFF; d_call: -; v_call: TRBV20-1; j_call: TRBJ1-1; clone_size: many
cdr3_nt: TGTGCCAGCAGCTTAATTGGTTCCTATAACCTCCACTTT; cdr3_aa: CASSLIGSYNLHF; d_call: -; v_call: TRBV7-3; j_call: TRBJ1-6; clone_size: many
cdr3_nt: TGTGCCAGCAGCCAAGACCGTAGCCCTAGCGCGGGAGGAGGGGGGATCTGCACAGATACGCAGTATTTT; cdr3_aa: CASSQDRSPSAGGGGICTDTQYF; d_call: TRBD2; v_call: TRBV3-1; j_call: TRBJ2-3; clone_size: many
cdr3_nt: TGTGCCATCAGTGAGTCCGGGAGAGGTCCCGAGCAGTACTTC; cdr3_aa: CAISESGRGPEQYF; d_call: -; v_call: TRBV10-3; j_call: TRBJ2-7; clone_size: many
cdr3_nt: TGTGCCAGCAGTCCCCCCAAGGCGGGGGCCTACGAGCAGTACTTC; cdr3_aa: CASSPPKAGAYEQYF; d_call: TRBD2; v_call: TRBV28; j_call: TRBJ2-7; clone_size: many
cdr3_nt: TGTGCCAGCAGTCTTCGGGACAACGAAAAACTGTTTTTT; cdr3_aa: CASSLRDNEKLFF; d_call: -; v_call: TRBV12-3/TRBV12-4; j_call: TRBJ1-4; clone_size: many
cdr3_nt: TGCAGTGCTAGCGTGGTGGGAGCTTTCTTT; cdr3_aa: CSASVVGAFF; d_call: -; v_call: TRBV20-1; j_call: TRBJ1-1; clone_size: many
cdr3_nt: TGTGCCAGCAGCTCACAGGAGAACACTGAAGCTTTCTTT; cdr3_aa: CASSSQENTEAFF; d_call: -; v_call: TRBV7-6; j_call: TRBJ1-1; clone_size: many
cdr3_nt: TGTGCCACCAGCCCTGGGGCCAACGTCCTGACTTTC; cdr3_aa: CATSPGANVLTF; d_call: -; v_call: TRBV24-1; j_call: TRBJ2-6; clone_size: many
cdr3_nt: TGCGCCAGCAGCGGCGGGCGGGCCTCCTCCTACGAGCAGTACTTC; cdr3_aa: CASSGGRASSYEQYF; d_call: -; v_call: TRBV10-2; j_call: TRBJ2-7; clone_size: many
cdr3_nt: TGTGCCAGCAGCCAAGACGCAGAGAACACTGAAGCTTTCTTT; cdr3_aa: CASSQDAENTEAFF; d_call: -; v_call: TRBV3-1; j_call: TRBJ1-1; clone_size: many
cdr3_nt: TGCGCCAGCAGCACGGGACCTGGGGGTACGAACACTGAAGCTTTCTTT; cdr3_aa: CASSTGPGGTNTEAFF; d_call: -; v_call: TRBV5-1; j_call: TRBJ1-1; clone_size: many
cdr3_nt: TGCAGTGCTTATCGGACTAGCGGGAGCTACGAGCAGTACTTC; cdr3_aa: CSAYRTSGSYEQYF; d_call: TRBD2; v_call: TRBV20-1; j_call: TRBJ2-7; clone_size: many
cdr3_nt: TGCGCCAGCAGTGCTCTAGTGGGAGCCAATGAGCAGTTCTTC; cdr3_aa: CASSALVGANEQFF; d_call: -; v_call: TRBV10-2; j_call: TRBJ2-1; clone_size: -
cdr3_nt: TGCGCCAGCAGCTTGGGAGGGACAGGGGACACTGAAGCTTTCTTT; cdr3_aa: CASSLGGTGDTEAFF; d_call: TRBD1; v_call: TRBV5-1; j_call: TRBJ1-1; clone_size: once
cdr3_nt: TGCAGTGCTAGAATGCCAGCAATCACAGATACGCAGTATTTT; cdr3_aa: CSARMPAITDTQYF; d_call: -; v_call: TRBV20-1; j_call: TRBJ2-3; clone_size: many
cdr3_nt: TGTGCCAGCAGCCAAGCCGTTACTAGCGGGAGAAATGAGCAGTTCTTC; cdr3_aa: CASSQAVTSGRNEQFF; d_call: TRBD2; v_call: TRBV14; j_call: TRBJ2-1; clone_size: many
cdr3_nt: TGTGCCAGCACGGGGGGCACCGGGGAGCTGTTTTTT; cdr3_aa: CASTGGTGELFF; d_call: TRBD2; v_call: TRBV9; j_call: TRBJ2-2; clone_size: many
cdr3_nt: TGTGCCAGCAGCTCCGGACTACCCGAGCAGTTCTTC; cdr3_aa: CASSSGLPEQFF; d_call: -; v_call: TRBV7-9; j_call: TRBJ2-1; clone_size: many
cdr3_nt: TGTGCCAGCAGGAGGGGGAACACCGGGGAGCTGTTTTTT; cdr3_aa: CASRRGNTGELFF; d_call: -; v_call: TRBV6-5; j_call: TRBJ2-2; clone_size: many
cdr3_nt: TGTGCCAGCAGGTCGGGGACTAGCGGGACCGAGCAGTACTTC; cdr3_aa: CASRSGTSGTEQYF; d_call: TRBD2; v_call: TRBV7-2; j_call: TRBJ2-7; clone_size: many
cdr3_nt: TGTGCCAGCAGCTCCCCGGGGGGGGTTGCCTACGAGCAGTACTTC; cdr3_aa: CASSSPGGVAYEQYF; d_call: TRBD2; v_call: TRBV7-9; j_call: TRBJ2-7; clone_size: many
cdr3_nt: TGCAGTGCTAGAGGCACTCCCGGAAATGAGCAGTTCTTC; cdr3_aa: CSARGTPGNEQFF; d_call: -; v_call: TRBV20-1; j_call: TRBJ2-1; clone_size: many
cdr3_nt: TGCGCCAGCAGCCACCATCCCAGCGGGAGGGATGGCGGGGAGCTGTTTTTT; cdr3_aa: CASSHHPSGRDGGELFF; d_call: TRBD2; v_call: TRBV4-1; j_call: TRBJ2-2; clone_size: many
cdr3_nt: TGCGCCAGCAGCTTGGCCGATGCGGATGAGCAGTTCTTC; cdr3_aa: CASSLADADEQFF; d_call: -; v_call: TRBV5-1; j_call: TRBJ2-1; clone_size: many
cdr3_nt: TGTGCCAGCAGCTTACCGGCAGGGTCCTACGAGCAGTACTTC; cdr3_aa: CASSLPAGSYEQYF; d_call: -; v_call: TRBV7-2; j_call: TRBJ2-7; clone_size: many
cdr3_nt: TGCGCCAGCACCATGGATGTCGGGGCCAACGTCCTGACTTTC; cdr3_aa: CASTMDVGANVLTF; d_call: -; v_call: TRBV5-1; j_call: TRBJ2-6; clone_size: many
cdr3_nt: TGCGCCAGCAGGACAGGATGGGTCACAGATACGCAGTATTTT; cdr3_aa: CASRTGWVTDTQYF; d_call: -; v_call: TRBV5-1; j_call: TRBJ2-3; clone_size: many